These 7 T cell receptor beta chains were sequenced from one sample in a study of T cell changes during pregnancy in multiple sclerosis. Produced via immunoSEQ multiplex PCR; TCRdb's table is partial and in-frame only. The sample includes roughly 89,000 clones, approximately 94% of them seen just once. This specimen consisted of peripheral blood, obtained in the third trimester of pregnancy. All receptors come from a female donor with multiple sclerosis, enrolled in a pregnancy study.

The chain uses TRBV19 and TRBJ2-1; D is perhaps TRBD1 (5 bases). Trimming cost V 5 bases and J 7 bases, with 9 bases left between them. CDR1 is LNHDA, CDR2 SQIVND, per germline (reference sequence). The CDR3 totals 12 residues. CDR3 in amino acids: CASSFRVNEQFF. CDR3 nucleotides: TGTGCCAGTAGTTTCAGGGTGAATGAGCAGTTCTTC.

This clone is a singleton in its sample. CDR3 protein: CASSRQGINLASGYEKLFF. CDR3 bases: TGTGCCAGCTCCCGACAGGGGATAAACCTAGCAAGCGGATATGAAAAACTGTTTTTT. The V call is TRBV18, the J call TRBJ1-4; the match to TRBD1 covers 8 bases. CDR1 KGHSH and CDR2 LQKENI come from the germline V gene. There are 19 residues in the CDR3. V trimming: 6 bases; J trimming: 6 bases; junction bases outside the gene matches: 21.

The chain is built from TRBV28 and TRBJ2-1; tentative D call: TRBD2 (6 bases). V lost 8 bases and J lost 9, with 17 bases in between. The CDR3 has 13 amino acids. The germline CDR1 and CDR2 sequences are MDHEN and SYDVKM. CDR3 protein: CASATSPLFEQFF. CDR3 coding DNA: TGTGCCAGCGCTACTAGCCCGCTCTTTGAGCAGTTCTTC.

Concerning this clone itself: The germline gene is not matched at one end of the junction; a read error may be the cause. The chain couples TRBV7-2 to TRBJ1-2; unclear D gene. This CDR3 comprises 13 residues. Germline CDR1 SGHTA, CDR2 FQGNSA. CDR3 amino acids: CASRLASRYGYTF. The CDR3 DNA reads TGTGCCAGCAGATTAGCCTCGAGGTATGGCTACACCTTC. Using reference TRBV7-2 and TRBJ1-2 for the parts outside the CDR3, the full variable domain is GAGVSQSPSNKVTEKGKDVELRCDPISGHTALYWYRQSLGQGLEFLIYFQGNSAPDKSGLPSDRFSAERTGGSVSTLTIQRTQQEDSAVYLCASRLASRYGYTFGSGTRLTVV.

V usage is TRBV4-3 and J usage is TRBJ2-1; no firm D call. CDR3 length: 14 amino acids. Trimming cost V 0 bases and J 5 bases, with 8 bases left between them. CDR1 and CDR2 (germline): LGHNA, YSLEER. This CDR3 is CASSQDANHNEQFF. CDR3 coding DNA: TGCGCCAGCAGCCAAGACGCGAATCACAATGAGCAGTTCTTC.

The rearrangement joins TRBV4-2 to TRBJ1-1; perhaps TRBD1 as D (6 bases). Germline loops: CDR1 LGHNA, CDR2 YNFKEQ. V was clipped by 2 bases and J by 0 bases, with 13 bases between them. This CDR3 comprises 16 residues. CDR3 in DNA: TGTGCCAGCAGCCAATTAAACAGGGTCATGAACACTGAAGCTTTCTTT. This translates into CASSQLNRVMNTEAFF.

In this sample, this clone turned up once. The V and J genes are TRBV2 and TRBJ1-2, with 7 nucleotides matching TRBD1. This CDR3 spans 15 amino acids. V dropped 4 bases and J dropped 8; count of bases not matched to a gene: 13. CDR1 is SNHLY and CDR2 is FYNNEI in the germline V gene. In nucleotides, the CDR3 is TGTGCCAGCAGTGCTGAGGACATCCACAGGGGAGGCTACACCTTC. As protein: CASSAEDIHRGGYTF.